This TCR beta chain was obtained from a study of cytomegalovirus exposure and HLA in healthy donors. Study-wide results and limits: When analyzed later, a missense DCLRE1C variant was found to be linked to TCR beta V- and J-gene trimming. Sequencing depth across donors, presence/absence analyses assumed, was roughly uniform.

A word on this clone: Its antigen is currently unknown.

60 Vbeta and 13 Jbeta primers were used in PCR. TCRdb's table, derived via immunoSEQ multiplex PCR, lists solely in-frame clones and lacks some. Its table records 200,000 or so clones. The V end lost 0 bases, the J end lost 0 bases, and 4 bases lay between the germline ends. The germline gives CDR1 MNHEY, CDR2 SMNVEV (reference sequence). This CDR3 contains 14 residues. Sequencing used PBMCs. This TCR came from a girl aged 2 to 9 in good health and CMV-seropositive. This chain uses TRBV27 with TRBJ2-3, with D uncertain. This chain's CDR3 is CASSLSTSTDTQYF. CDR3 nucleotide sequence: TGTGCCAGCAGTTTATCGACTAGCACAGATACGCAGTATTTT.